The entry below describes one T cell receptor (beta chain). Per the study methods: Amplifying reference gene primers gave estimates of nucleated cell counts. TCRdb's copy holds only in-frame clones and misses some; the assay was immunoSEQ multiplex PCR. V and J calls and clone size are as listed in that table; D and trimming were resolved from the DNA. The sample records around 300,000 clones, approximately 86% being singletons. The CDR3 length is 15 residues. The V gene's germline CDR1 is SGHRS and CDR2 YFSETQ. The V end was cut by 0 bases, the J end by 4 bases, with 13 bases between. The sample originates from a study of blood T cell repertoires in COVID-19. For the study at large: From the United States, Italy and Spain came samples of acute and convalescent COVID-19. PBMCs, B-cell-depleted T cells, or T cells were the source of the cDNA or gDNA that made up the material.

The sequenced sample consisted of peripheral blood. The sequence was obtained from a woman between 70 and 85 years old with COVID-19, enrolled during active disease. J is TRBJ1-2 and V is TRBV5-1; D ambiguous. CDR3 protein: CASSLEAGPLYGYTF. The CDR3 DNA reads TGCGCCAGCAGCTTGGAGGCAGGCCCCCTCTATGGCTACACCTTC.